Listed below are T cell receptor beta chains from one sample, sequenced in a study of beta chain features in type 1 diabetes. Method: immunoSEQ multiplex PCR; TCRdb's copy keeps in-frame clones and lacks some. The sample yields hundreds of thousands of clones, roughly a sixth seen once. Sequenced: naive CD4+ T cells from blood. These receptors came from a woman aged 18-35 years in good health. Both conserved end residues are part of each CDR3. A D gene is named only where the DNA matches it firmly. Clone size appears in some rows only: once, few, many, or a class for an expanded clone.

TRBV5-6	few	TRBJ2-7	TRBD2	TGTGCCAGCAGCTCACCCGCCACTAGCGCCCCCTACGAGCAGTACTTC	CASSSPATSAPYEQYF
TRBV7-9	NA	TRBJ1-3	NA	TGTGCCAGCAGCTTAATGGGAGACGGAAACACCATATATTTT	CASSLMGDGNTIYF
TRBV11-2	NA	TRBJ2-3	TRBD1	TGTGCCAGCAGCTTACTGGGACAGGGGGCCCCCACAGATACGCAGTATTTT	CASSLLGQGAPTDTQYF
TRBV6-5	NA	TRBJ2-2	NA	TGTGCCAGCAGTTACTTCGGGCCTACCGGGGAGCTGTTTTTT	CASSYFGPTGELFF
TRBV9	NA	TRBJ2-7	NA	TGTGCCAGCAGCGTATCCAGGAGCTCCTACGAGCAGTACTTC	CASSVSRSSYEQYF
TRBV7-9	few	TRBJ2-5	TRBD2	TGTGCCAGCAGCTTGGACGGGAGGACGCTAGAGACCCAGTACTTC	CASSLDGRTLETQYF
TRBV6-5	few	TRBJ2-2	NA	TGTGCCAGCAGTTACTCGACTTTCACCGGGGAGCTGTTTTTT	CASSYSTFTGELFF
TRBV27	NA	TRBJ2-6	NA	TGTGCCAGCAGTTTATTCCGCGATACCGTCCTGACTTTC	CASSLFRDTVLTF
TRBV7-3	NA	TRBJ2-7	TRBD1	TGTGCCAGCAGCTTTAGCCCGGGACAGGGGGCCGAGCAGTACTTC	CASSFSPGQGAEQYF
TRBV19	NA	TRBJ2-7	NA	TGTGCCAGTAGTGGCAGGGGAATATCGTACGAGCAGTACTTC	CASSGRGISYEQYF
TRBV13	NA	TRBJ1-1	NA	TGTGCCAGCACCAAAAGAAGGGACAACACTGAAGCTTTCTTT	CASTKRRDNTEAFF
TRBV5-6	NA	TRBJ2-7	TRBD2	TGTGCCAGCACCCAGGGACTAGCGGCCTACGAGCAGTACTTC	CASTQGLAAYEQYF
TRBV19	NA	TRBJ2-3	NA	TGTGCCAGTAGCGGAACAGGGTCCACAGATACGCAGTATTTT	CASSGTGSTDTQYF
TRBV13	NA	TRBJ1-1	TRBD1	TGTGCCAGCAGCCTCTCGACAGGGAGGGCAAGGAACACTGAAGCTTTCTTT	CASSLSTGRARNTEAFF
TRBV7-6	NA	TRBJ2-1	NA	TGTGCCAGCAGCTCTCAGGGATATCATGAGCAGTTCTTC	CASSSQGYHEQFF
TRBV25-1	NA	TRBJ2-6	NA	TGTGCCAGCAGGGAGGGGGGAGCTGGGGCCAACGTCCTGACTTTC	CASREGGAGANVLTF
TRBV7-2	few	TRBJ2-7	TRBD1	TGTGCCAGCAGCCTCCAGGGGGTCGCCTCCTACGAGCAGTACTTC	CASSLQGVASYEQYF
TRBV19	NA	TRBJ2-5	NA	TGTGCCAGTAGTCCCCAGACAGGCCTGGTCTCTTACTTC	CASSPQTGLVSYF
TRBV6-5	NA	TRBJ1-3	NA	TGTGCCAGCAGTGGGGCACAGGGATACACCATATATTTT	CASSGAQGYTIYF
TRBV7-2	NA	TRBJ2-7	NA	TGTGCCAGCAGCTTAGTCGGCTACGAGCAGTACTTC	CASSLVGYEQYF
TRBV7-8	NA	TRBJ2-4	NA	TGTGCCAGCAGCTCAGGACAGATGAACATTCAGTACTTC	CASSSGQMNIQYF
TRBV7-9	NA	TRBJ2-2	NA	TGTGCCAGCAGCTTAGGCCAGGGAAACACCGGGGAGCTGTTTTTT	CASSLGQGNTGELFF
TRBV18	NA	TRBJ2-1	NA	TGTGCCAGCTCATCGAGGGACACCAAGTACGCGTACAATGAGCAGTTCTTC	CASSSRDTKYAYNEQFF
TRBV7-9	few	TRBJ2-3	NA	TGTGCCAGCAGCGTAATCCCTGCTTCCAAAGTTCTCACAGATACGCAGTATTTT	CASSVIPASKVLTDTQYF
TRBV5-1	few	TRBJ2-1	TRBD1	TGCGCCAGCAGCTTGAGTGGACAGGGGGCGGATGAGTTCTTC	CASSLSGQGADEFF
TRBV19	few	TRBJ2-5	TRBD1	TGTGCCAGCCCCTCGGGGACAGAAGAGACCCAGTACTTC	CASPSGTEETQYF
TRBV28	NA	TRBJ2-5	NA	TGTGCCAGCAGTATAACCCCGGGGACTCCCCAGTACTTC	CASSITPGTPQYF
TRBV18	NA	TRBJ2-1	NA	TGTGCCAGCTCCCCCCTTGCGAGCTCCTACAATGAGCAGTTCTTC	CASSPLASSYNEQFF
TRBV10-3	NA	TRBJ1-1	NA	TGTGCCATTTCAAGGCGCAGAGAGAACACTGAAGCTTTCTTT	CAISRRRENTEAFF
TRBV5-6	NA	TRBJ2-2	NA	TGTGCCAGCAGCTTGTGGGGGACAAGACGCACCGGGGAGCTGTTTTTT	CASSLWGTRRTGELFF
TRBV6-6	NA	TRBJ2-3	NA	TGTGCCAGCAGTTACCTGGGGCGCACAGATACGCAGTATTTT	CASSYLGRTDTQYF
TRBV6-1	few	TRBJ1-1	TRBD1	TGTGCCAGCAGCGACAGGGTTCGCGGCACTGAAGCTTTCTTT	CASSDRVRGTEAFF
TRBV28	NA	TRBJ2-3	NA	TGTGCCAGCAGTTTAATGGCCCGGAGACGGAGCACAGATACGCAGTATTTT	CASSLMARRRSTDTQYF
TRBV18	few	TRBJ1-2	TRBD1	TGTGCCAGCTCACAAGACCGGGACAGGGGTAATGGCTACACCTTC	CASSQDRDRGNGYTF
TRBV11-2	few	TRBJ2-7	NA	TGTGCCAGCAGCCCTCTTCGGGCCCAAAGCACGAGGGAGCAGTACTTC	CASSPLRAQSTREQYF
TRBV28	NA	TRBJ2-2	TRBD2	TGTGCCAGCAGTTCTAGCGGGAGGGCGAGCACCGGGGAGCTGTTTTTT	CASSSSGRASTGELFF
TRBV7-2	NA	TRBJ1-3	NA	TGTGCCAGCACAGCGGGGTATTCTGGAAACACCATATATTTT	CASTAGYSGNTIYF
TRBV5-1	few	TRBJ2-2	NA	TGCGCCAGCAGCTTCCGACTAGTTAACACCGGGGAGCTGTTTTTT	CASSFRLVNTGELFF
TRBV5-1	few	TRBJ2-5	NA	TGCGCCAGCGGAGGGACAGCCCAAGAGACCCAGTACTTC	CASGGTAQETQYF
TRBV10-2	few	TRBJ1-2	NA	TGCGCCAGCAGTGGCGGCAGGGTCTATGGCTACACCTTC	CASSGGRVYGYTF
TRBV28	NA	TRBJ2-7	NA	TGTGCCAGCAGTTTTGGTCTTAGCGGACCCTACGAGCAGTACTTC	CASSFGLSGPYEQYF
TRBV7-3	few	TRBJ2-7	TRBD1	TGTGCCAGCAGCTTAGTAAGGACAGGGACATACTACGAGCAGTACTTC	CASSLVRTGTYYEQYF
TRBV10-1	few	TRBJ2-1	NA	TGCGCCAGCAGTGTAGAGGGTTTCGGTGAGCAGTTCTTC	CASSVEGFGEQFF
TRBV5-6	few	TRBJ2-1	TRBD2	TGTGCCAGCAGCCGCGGGACTAGCGACTACAATGAGCAGTTCTTC	CASSRGTSDYNEQFF
TRBV7-2	few	TRBJ2-5	TRBD2	TGTGCCAGCAGCCTCGGGACTAGCGGGAGGGTGGAGACCCAGTACTTC	CASSLGTSGRVETQYF
TRBV6-1	few	TRBJ2-3	TRBD1	TGTGCCATCAGTGCGACAGGGGACGGTCCGACAGATACGCAGTATTTT	CAISATGDGPTDTQYF
TRBV5-1	few	TRBJ2-1	TRBD2	TGCGCCAGCGCCACAGCGGGAGGCCTCAATGAGCAGTTCTTC	CASATAGGLNEQFF
TRBV7-2	few	TRBJ2-4	NA	TGTGCCAGCAGCTTACAGGGAGGCAAAAACATTCAGTACTTC	CASSLQGGKNIQYF
TRBV7-6	NA	TRBJ2-1	NA	TGTGCCAGCAGCTTACCAGGTGGTAGTCACAGCGCTTCCTACAATGAGCAGTTCTTC	CASSLPGGSHSASYNEQFF
TRBV7-8	few	TRBJ1-1	TRBD1	TGTGCCAGCAGCGGTGACAGGGGGCGTATGAACACTGAAGCTTTCTTT	CASSGDRGRMNTEAFF
TRBV5-1	few	TRBJ2-3	TRBD2	TGCGCCAGCAGCTTGCGGGTAGCGGGAACGCAGTATTTT	CASSLRVAGTQYF